This TCR beta chain was sequenced in a study of blood T cell repertoires in COVID-19. In the study overall: Acute and convalescent COVID-19 samples came from the United States, Italy and Spain. From T cells, B-cell-depleted T cells, or PBMCs came the material, which was cDNA or gDNA.

The V gene's germline CDR1 is SGDLS and CDR2 YYNGEE. This CDR3 is built from 14 residues. V gave up 5 bases and J gave up 2 bases; unmatched junction bases: 5. Authors' data handling: From reference gene primer amplification, estimates of nucleated cell counts were derived. Clones were sequenced by immunoSEQ multiplex PCR, and TCRdb holds only the in-frame ones, with some missing. From that table come the V and J calls and clone size; the DNA was used to work out D and trimming. The top ten clones hold around 5.5% of a sample with 95,000 to 120,000 clones, 75% to 90% of them seen once. Seattle's cohort entered during active infection and was followed longitudinally.

Source material: peripheral blood. This chain joins TRBV9 and TRBJ1-2, with TRBD1 matching 8 bases. This receptor was taken from a woman aged 60-75 years with COVID-19, enrolled during active disease. CDR3 DNA sequence: TGTGCCAGCAGGTCGGACAGGGAAAACTATGGCTACACCTTC. Translating it yields CASRSDRENYGYTF.